What follows describes a single T cell receptor (beta chain). The data belong to a study of identical twins. TCRdb used MiXCR to reprocess the 5' RACE reads, holding one entry per CDR3 protein. The sample lists 1.5 million to 2 million distinct CDR3 sequences, around 29% occurring once. All donors comprised healthy Caucasians. This CDR3 is 14 amino acids long. Trimming took off 8 bases at V and 8 bases at J, with 19 bases between the two ends. Germline values: CDR1 SGHAT, CDR2 FQNNGV. The TCR sequence derives from a newborn girl in good health. The source material was cord blood. The chain carries TRBV11-2 and TRBJ2-1, with a tentative D call TRBD2 (6 bases). CDR3 in amino acids: CASSRPGLPHEQFF. DNA of the CDR3: TGTGCCAGCTCACGTCCAGGACTACCTCATGAGCAGTTCTTC.